These T cell receptor beta chains were read from a single sample in a study of a mutant IDH1 vaccine in newly diagnosed glioma. No antigen has been assigned to these receptors. TCRdb's copy holds only in-frame clones and misses some; the assay was immunoSEQ multiplex PCR. The sample yields roughly 50,000 clones, approximately 82% seen once. The source material was PBMCs, sampled from a glioma patient whose treatment included an IDH1 peptide vaccine. Receptors originate from a man younger than 45 with glioma. CDR3s include the opening cysteine and the closing phenylalanine or tryptophan. Fields, in order: V gene, CDR3 length, D gene, J gene, CDR3 DNA, CDR3 protein. D genes are given only for firm matches.

v_call: TRBV6-5
cdr3_length: 15
d_call: TRBD1
j_call: TRBJ1-1
cdr3_nt: TGTGCCAGCAGTTACTCAACTTTAGGGGGCGCGGAAGCTTTCTTT
cdr3_aa: CASSYSTLGGAEAFF

v_call: TRBV30
cdr3_length: 13
d_call: TRBD1
j_call: TRBJ1-5
cdr3_nt: TGTGCCTGGAGGGGGACAGTCGGTCAGCCCCAGCATTTT
cdr3_aa: CAWRGTVGQPQHF

v_call: TRBV5-1
cdr3_length: 14
d_call: -
j_call: TRBJ1-2
cdr3_nt: TGCGCCAGCAGCCACCAATCCGATCGCAATGGCTACACCTTC
cdr3_aa: CASSHQSDRNGYTF

v_call: TRBV4-1
cdr3_length: 21
d_call: TRBD1
j_call: TRBJ1-2
cdr3_nt: TGCGCCAGCAGCCTAATTGGGGGACGGGGACAGGGTGTTCGTGCTAACTATGGCTACACCTTC
cdr3_aa: CASSLIGGRGQGVRANYGYTF

v_call: TRBV6-1
cdr3_length: 16
d_call: -
j_call: TRBJ2-3
cdr3_nt: TGTGCCAGCAGTGAAGCGATGTTGGGGGGCCGGGATACGCAGTATTTT
cdr3_aa: CASSEAMLGGRDTQYF

v_call: TRBV7-9
cdr3_length: 14
d_call: -
j_call: TRBJ1-2
cdr3_nt: TGTGCCAGCAGCTCGGAAGGACAGTTCTATGGCTACACCTTC
cdr3_aa: CASSSEGQFYGYTF

v_call: TRBV2
cdr3_length: 15
d_call: TRBD2
j_call: TRBJ2-7
cdr3_nt: TGTGCCAGCAGTGAAAAGACTAGCGGGGGCTACGAGCAGTACTTC
cdr3_aa: CASSEKTSGGYEQYF

v_call: TRBV15
cdr3_length: 14
d_call: TRBD1
j_call: TRBJ1-2
cdr3_nt: TGTGCCACCAGCGAGATTACTGACAGGGATGGCTACACCTTC
cdr3_aa: CATSEITDRDGYTF

v_call: TRBV4-2
cdr3_length: 12
d_call: -
j_call: TRBJ1-5
cdr3_nt: TGTGCCAGCAGCACCCGCAATCAGCCCCAGCATTTT
cdr3_aa: CASSTRNQPQHF

v_call: TRBV7-8
cdr3_length: 15
d_call: -
j_call: TRBJ1-6
cdr3_nt: TGTGCCAGCAGCGCCCGGGACAACCGTAATTCACCCCTCCACTTT
cdr3_aa: CASSARDNRNSPLHF

v_call: TRBV11-1
cdr3_length: 14
d_call: -
j_call: TRBJ1-2
cdr3_nt: TGTGCCAGCAGCTCCCTCACCGGGGGCTATGGCTACACCTTC
cdr3_aa: CASSSLTGGYGYTF

v_call: TRBV27
cdr3_length: 17
d_call: TRBD2
j_call: TRBJ2-3
cdr3_nt: TGTGCCAGCAGTTCGCCGGGACTAGCGGGGGCCACAGATACGCAGTATTTT
cdr3_aa: CASSSPGLAGATDTQYF

v_call: TRBV29-1
cdr3_length: 11
d_call: -
j_call: TRBJ1-1
cdr3_nt: TGCAGCGTTCCTTTGGCCGGGGCTACTTTCTTT
cdr3_aa: CSVPLAGATFF

v_call: TRBV5-8
cdr3_length: 18
d_call: -
j_call: TRBJ1-6
cdr3_nt: TGTGCCACCAGTAGTACCCCACTGTGGAGCTCCTATAATTCACCCCTCCACTTT
cdr3_aa: CATSSTPLWSSYNSPLHF

v_call: TRBV30
cdr3_length: 11
d_call: -
j_call: TRBJ1-1
cdr3_nt: TGTGCCTGGGCCCGTGCCGGTGAAGCTTTCTTT
cdr3_aa: CAWARAGEAFF

v_call: TRBV28
cdr3_length: 11
d_call: TRBD1
j_call: TRBJ1-2
cdr3_nt: TGTGCCAGCAGGGATCCGGGACAGTTATTCTTC
cdr3_aa: CASRDPGQLFF

v_call: TRBV4-2
cdr3_length: 14
d_call: -
j_call: TRBJ2-5
cdr3_nt: TGTGCCAGCAGCCAATTAGCGGACCAAGAGACCCAGTACTTC
cdr3_aa: CASSQLADQETQYF

v_call: TRBV27
cdr3_length: 14
d_call: -
j_call: TRBJ1-2
cdr3_nt: TGTGCCAGCAGTTTGGCAGGGCGGGGTAGCGGCTACACCTTC
cdr3_aa: CASSLAGRGSGYTF

v_call: TRBV15
cdr3_length: 15
d_call: -
j_call: TRBJ2-7
cdr3_nt: TGTGCCACCAGCAGAGATGGCGCAAGCTCCTACGAGCAGTACTTC
cdr3_aa: CATSRDGASSYEQYF

v_call: TRBV28
cdr3_length: 13
d_call: -
j_call: TRBJ1-6
cdr3_nt: TGTGCCAGCAGGAATACACAGCATTCACCCCTCCACTTT
cdr3_aa: CASRNTQHSPLHF